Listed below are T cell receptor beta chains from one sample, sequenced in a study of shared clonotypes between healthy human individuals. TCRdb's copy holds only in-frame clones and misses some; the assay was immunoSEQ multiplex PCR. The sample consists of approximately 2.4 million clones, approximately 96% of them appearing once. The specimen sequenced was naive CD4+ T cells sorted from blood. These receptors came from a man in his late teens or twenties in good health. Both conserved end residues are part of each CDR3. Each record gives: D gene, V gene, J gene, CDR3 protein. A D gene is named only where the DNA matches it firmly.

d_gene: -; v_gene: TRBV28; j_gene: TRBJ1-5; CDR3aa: CASSPWTRNPQHF
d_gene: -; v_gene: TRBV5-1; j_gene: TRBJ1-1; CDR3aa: CASSFRGTEAFF
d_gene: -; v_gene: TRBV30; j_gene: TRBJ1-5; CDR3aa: CAWSDWRGRQPQHF
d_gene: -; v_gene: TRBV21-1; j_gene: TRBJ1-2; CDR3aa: CASSKERAVPYTF
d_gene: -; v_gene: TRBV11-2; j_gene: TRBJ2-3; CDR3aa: CASSRTGRDTQYF
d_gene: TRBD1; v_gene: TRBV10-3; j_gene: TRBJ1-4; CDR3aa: CAISESTLAGTGDEKLFF
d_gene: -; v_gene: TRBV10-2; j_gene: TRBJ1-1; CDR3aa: CASNGGLVLPSEAFF
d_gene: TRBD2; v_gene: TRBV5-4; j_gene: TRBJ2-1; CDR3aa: CASRWTSGSSYNEQFF
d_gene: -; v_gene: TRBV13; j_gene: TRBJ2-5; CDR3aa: CASSLNKETQYF
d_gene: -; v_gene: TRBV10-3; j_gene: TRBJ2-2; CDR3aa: CAISDLGTGELFF
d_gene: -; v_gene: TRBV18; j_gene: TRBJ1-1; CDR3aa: CASSPRLGAEAFF
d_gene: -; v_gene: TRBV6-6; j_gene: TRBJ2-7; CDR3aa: CASSYSGDGPYEQYF
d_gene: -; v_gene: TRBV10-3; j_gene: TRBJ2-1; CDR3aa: CAISPREKGDEQFF
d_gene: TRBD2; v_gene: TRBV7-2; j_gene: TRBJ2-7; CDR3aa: CASSLDGTSGAHHEQYF